A single sample gave rise to the 16 T cell receptor beta chains below, sequenced in a study of blood T cell repertoires in COVID-19. Sequencing used immunoSEQ multiplex PCR; TCRdb keeps in-frame clones, though not all of them. The sample contains around 210,000 clones, more than 80% of which appear only once. The sample taken for sequencing was peripheral blood. The receptors derive from a woman of 80 years or more with COVID-19, enrolled during active disease.

The rearrangement links TRBV6-6 to TRBJ2-5, with 7 nucleotides matching TRBD2. This CDR3 is 15 amino acids long. V shed 5 bases, J shed 1 base, and the junction held 7 bases outside the gene matches. From germline, CDR1 is MNHNY and CDR2 SVGAGI (reference sequence). CDR3 sequence: CASSPPGGSQETQYF. The DNA for the CDR3 is TGTGCCAGCAGTCCCCCCGGGGGGTCCCAAGAGACCCAGTACTTC.

This clone has just one count. V is TRBV6-5 and J is TRBJ2-2, with TRBD2 identical over 7 bases. CDR3 size: 15 residues. Germline V CDR1 and CDR2: MNHEY, SVGAGI. V lost 7 bases and J lost 6; bases outside the gene matches: 11. CDR3 sequence reads: CASTSGELNAGELFF. CDR3 coding DNA: TGTGCCAGCACGAGCGGGGAGTTAAACGCCGGGGAGCTGTTTTTT.

J is TRBJ1-5 and V is TRBV6-2 or TRBV6-3; a weak D match, TRBD1 (6 bases). Trimming stripped 2 bases from V and 5 bases from J, with 16 bases between. Germline V gene sequence: CDR1 MNHEY, CDR2 SVGEGT. There are 16 residues in the CDR3. DNA of the CDR3: TGTGCCAGCAGTTACGAACAGGGACACTCCGATCAGCCCCAGCATTTT. Protein sequence: CASSYEQGHSDQPQHF.

CDR3 nucleotide sequence: TGTGCCAGTACTACAGGGTTCCCACATCAGCCCCAGCATTTT. It translates to CASTTGFPHQPQHF. V and J are TRBV19 and TRBJ1-5, with D perhaps matching TRBD1 (6 bases). Germline CDR1 is LNHDA and CDR2 is SQIVND (reference sequence). V shed 7 bases and J shed 5 bases, with 15 bases lying between them. The CDR3 is made up of 14 amino acids.

The chain uses TRBV28 and TRBJ2-1; a weak D match, TRBD2 (5 bases). This CDR3 has 14 amino acids. The ends were cut back, 8 bases at V and 3 bases at J, with 14 bases in the middle. CDR1 is MDHEN, CDR2 SYDVKM, per germline. The CDR3 here is CASVPGGGYNEQFF. CDR3 nucleotide sequence: TGTGCCAGCGTCCCGGGTGGAGGCTACAATGAGCAGTTCTTC.

The CDR3 is CASRAFSGGGAFKTQYF. The DNA for the CDR3 is TGTGCCAGCAGGGCCTTCTCGGGCGGGGGGGCGTTTAAGACCCAGTACTTC. J is TRBJ2-5 and V is TRBV2; 9 nucleotides line up with TRBD2. Germline V gives CDR1 SNHLY, CDR2 FYNNEI. The CDR3 is 17 amino acids. Unmatched junction bases numbered 17, after V lost 6 bases and J lost 6 bases.

The chain has TRBV5-1 and TRBJ1-4, with 8 bases matching TRBD1. Trimming took 0 bases from V and 7 from J; bases not matched to a gene: 8. In germline, CDR1 is SGHRS, CDR2 YFSETQ. The CDR3 sequence is 16 residues long. The CDR3 bases are TGCGCCAGCAGCTTGGCGCTCCAGGGGGCTAGTGAAAAACTGTTTTTT. It is translated as CASSLALQGASEKLFF. Based on the CDR3 plus reference TRBV5-1 and TRBJ1-4, the full variable domain is KAGVTQTPRYLIKTRGQQVTLSCSPISGHRSVSWYQQTPGQGLQFLFEYFSETQRNKGNFPGRFSGRQFSNSRSEMNVSTLELGDSALYLCASSLALQGASEKLFFGSGTQLSVL.

This sequence joins TRBV28 and TRBJ1-2, with 7 bases aligning to TRBD1. There are 14 residues in the CDR3. J was trimmed by 1 base and V by 8 bases; bases with no gene match: 7. CDR1 and CDR2 from the germline V gene are MDHEN and SYDVKM. CDR3 region: CASRSTGINYGYTF. CDR3 bases: TGTGCCAGCCGCTCGACAGGGATTAACTATGGCTACACCTTC.

J is TRBJ2-5 and V is TRBV6-1, with TRBD2 identical over 8 bases. This CDR3 spans 19 amino acids. Germline V CDR1 and CDR2: MNHNS, SASEGT. J lost 4 bases, V lost 1 base, and 17 bases had no gene match. This chain's CDR3 is CASSEGRGYRAGDAETQYF. DNA for the CDR3: TGTGCCAGCAGTGAAGGTAGAGGGTATCGAGCGGGGGATGCAGAGACCCAGTACTTC.

The genes are TRBV3-1 (or the pseudogene TRBV3-2) and TRBJ1-1; D may be TRBD1 (6 bases). Trimming shortened V by 0 bases and J by 1 base, and 12 bases separated the two germline ends. Germline V gene lookup returns CDR1 LGHDT and CDR2 YNNKEL (reference sequence). The CDR3 runs to 16 residues. The DNA for the CDR3 is TGTGCCAGCAGCCAAGATCTTCAGGGGAGGAACACTGAAGCTTTCTTT. It encodes CASSQDLQGRNTEAFF.

This chain uses TRBV6-5 with TRBJ1-2, with 10 bases identical to TRBD1. V shed 10 bases and J 4 bases; nucleotides not matched to a gene: 6. Germline V CDR1 and CDR2: MNHEY, SVGAGI. This CDR3 contains 13 residues. CDR3 sequence (DNA): TGTGCCACCCGGACAGGGGGGTTCTATGGCTACACCTTC. It is translated as CATRTGGFYGYTF.

The chain employs TRBV6-5 and TRBJ1-2; TRBD1 agrees at 7 bases. CDR1 and CDR2 from the germline V gene are MNHEY and SVGAGI. The CDR3 is 13 residues long. V lost 5 bases and J lost 2; bases outside the gene matches: 2. The CDR3 loop is CASSRQGNYGYTF. Written as DNA, the CDR3 is TGTGCCAGCAGTCGACAGGGAAACTATGGCTACACCTTC.

The rearrangement uses TRBV3-1 (or the pseudogene TRBV3-2) and TRBJ1-4, with D unclear. CDR3 length: 11 residues. Germline loops: CDR1 LGHDT, CDR2 YNNKEL (reference sequence). The V end was cut by 5 bases, the J end by 8 bases, with 6 bases between. Here the CDR3 reads CASSVAEKLFF. CDR3 nucleotides: TGTGCCAGCAGCGTGGCCGAAAAACTGTTTTTT.

A note on this clone: At one end, the junction sequence differs from germline, possibly due to a read error. V is TRBV28 and J is TRBJ2-7; D is possibly TRBD2 (5 bases). The CDR3 has 13 amino acids. Germline V CDR1 and CDR2: MDHEN, SYDVKM. The chain's CDR3 is CATGGYPSHEQYF. For the CDR3, the DNA is TGTGCCACGGGCGGGTATCCCTCCCACGAGCAGTACTTC.

A single count supports this clone. This chain connects TRBV24-1 to TRBJ2-2; 8 bases fit TRBD1. This CDR3 contains 17 residues. Germline V gene lookup returns CDR1 KGHDR and CDR2 SFDVKD. The J segment lost 6 bases and the V segment lost 3 bases, leaving 11 bases of the junction unmatched. The CDR3 here is CATSDPTGGSRAGELFF. CDR3 nucleotide sequence: TGTGCCACCAGTGATCCCACAGGGGGAAGCAGGGCCGGGGAGCTGTTTTTT.

V gene TRBV7-9 combines with J gene TRBJ1-4; 9 positions agree with TRBD1. The CDR3 is made up of 16 amino acids. CDR1 and CDR2 (germline): SEHNR, FQNEAQ (reference sequence). V was pared by 3 bases and J by 8 bases, with 10 bases of the junction left unmatched. The CDR3 DNA sequence: TGTGCCAGCAGCTTCCCGGCCGGGACAGGGAGCGAAAAACTGTTTTTT. Protein product: CASSFPAGTGSEKLFF.